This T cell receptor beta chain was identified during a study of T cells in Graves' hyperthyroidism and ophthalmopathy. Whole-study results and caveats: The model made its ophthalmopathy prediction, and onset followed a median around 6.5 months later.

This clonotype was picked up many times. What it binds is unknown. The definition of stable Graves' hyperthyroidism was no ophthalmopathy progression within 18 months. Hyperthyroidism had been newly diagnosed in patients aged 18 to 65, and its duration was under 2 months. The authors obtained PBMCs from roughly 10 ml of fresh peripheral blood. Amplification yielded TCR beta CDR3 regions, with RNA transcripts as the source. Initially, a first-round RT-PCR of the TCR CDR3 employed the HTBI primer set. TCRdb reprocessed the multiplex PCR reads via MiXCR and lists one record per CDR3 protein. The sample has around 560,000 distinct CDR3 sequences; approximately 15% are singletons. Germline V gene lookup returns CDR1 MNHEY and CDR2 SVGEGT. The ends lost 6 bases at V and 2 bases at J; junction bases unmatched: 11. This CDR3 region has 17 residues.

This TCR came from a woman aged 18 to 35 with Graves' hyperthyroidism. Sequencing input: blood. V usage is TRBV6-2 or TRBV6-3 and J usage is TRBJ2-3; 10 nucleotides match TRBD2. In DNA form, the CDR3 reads TGTGCCAGCAGCAGTCGTCCTAGCGGGAGAAACACAGATACGCAGTATTTT. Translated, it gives CASSSRPSGRNTDTQYF.